A selection of T cell receptor beta chains follows, all from one sample in a study of shared clonotypes between healthy human individuals. Generated by immunoSEQ multiplex PCR, the TCRdb table keeps only in-frame clones and is missing some. Of 450,000 to 500,000 clones listed, 65% to 80% are singletons. The sample was PBMCs. All receptors derive from a woman between 40 and 50 years old in good health. Some clones in this sample may be carry-over from other donors' samples. Both conserved end residues are part of each CDR3. D genes are given only for firm matches. The size field is filled for only some rows; it gives once, few, many or a size class.

d_call j_call clone_size v_call cdr3_nt cdr3_aa
- TRBJ2-1 - TRBV27 TGTGCCAGCGTTGGGGGGTACAATGAGCAGTTCTTC CASVGGYNEQFF
TRBD1 TRBJ2-1 - TRBV5-5 TGTGCCAGCAGCCCTCGGACAGGGGAGACCTACAATGAGCAGTTCTTC CASSPRTGETYNEQFF
TRBD1 TRBJ2-5 - TRBV18 TGTGCCAGCTCACCTTTCCGGGACAGGGAAGAGACCCAGTACTTC CASSPFRDREETQYF
- TRBJ2-5 once TRBV6-6 TGTGCCAGCAGTTACTCGGGAGGGGGAGGAGGAGAGACCCAGTACTTC CASSYSGGGGGETQYF
- TRBJ2-3 - TRBV15 TGTGCCACCAGCAGAGATGGGCAGGGCGGCACAGATACGCAGTATTTT CATSRDGQGGTDTQYF
TRBD1 TRBJ1-2 - TRBV25-1 TGTGCCAGCAGTGAACGGGTAGGGACAGGGATGAGGGGCTACACCTTC CASSERVGTGMRGYTF
- TRBJ2-7 - TRBV7-2 TGTGCCAGCAGCTTAGTCACGGGGAACTCCTACGAGCAGTACTTC CASSLVTGNSYEQYF
TRBD2 TRBJ2-7 - TRBV7-6 TGTGCCAGCAGCACGGGACTAGCGGGAGTGGAGCAGTACTTC CASSTGLAGVEQYF
- TRBJ2-3 - TRBV27 TGTGCCAGCAGTTTACGCTCTTACACAGATACGCAGTATTTT CASSLRSYTDTQYF
TRBD2 TRBJ2-3 - TRBV7-2 TGTGCCAGCAGCTTAGAGCTTAGCGGGTATACGCAGTATTTT CASSLELSGYTQYF
- TRBJ1-1 - TRBV14 TGTGCCAGCAGCCTAACAGGCCTGAACACTGAAGCTTTCTTT CASSLTGLNTEAFF
TRBD2 TRBJ2-7 - TRBV5-1 TGCGCCAGCAGCTCGGTGGGACTAGCGGGAGGGCCCGCGGCCGAGCAGTACTTC CASSSVGLAGGPAAEQYF
- TRBJ2-7 - TRBV5-1 TGCGCCAGCACCTTTGGTCCCTTCAACGGCTACGAGCAGTACTTC CASTFGPFNGYEQYF
- TRBJ1-1 - TRBV30 TGTGCCTGGAGTGAAGTCAGGGGCACTGAAGCTTTCTTT CAWSEVRGTEAFF
- TRBJ2-5 - TRBV7-9 TGTGCCAGCAGCTTAGTCAGGGGCTACCAAGAGACCCAGTACTTC CASSLVRGYQETQYF
- TRBJ1-4 many TRBV29-1 TGCAGCGCTGGGTGGGCGGGTGAAAAACTGTTTTTT CSAGWAGEKLFF
- TRBJ2-7 - TRBV15 TGTGCCACCAGCTTAAGGGACAGCCGGGGGGAGCAGTACTTC CATSLRDSRGEQYF
- TRBJ1-1 - TRBV4-1 TGCGCCAGCAGCCAAGGATGGAGGCGACCCCCCCAGATAGGCACTGAAGCTTTCTTT CASSQGWRRPPQIGTEAFF
TRBD1 TRBJ1-4 - TRBV27 TGTGCCAGCAGCGCCCCCTCCGGGACAGGGTTTGAAAAACTGTTTTTT CASSAPSGTGFEKLFF
TRBD1 TRBJ1-3 many TRBV5-1 TGCGCCAGCAGCTCCTCAGGGGGAGGAAACACCATATATTTT CASSSSGGGNTIYF
- TRBJ2-5 - TRBV18 TGTGCCAGCTCCCTAAACCTGGGGGAGACCCAGTACTTC CASSLNLGETQYF
TRBD1 TRBJ2-6 - TRBV19 TGTGCCAGTAGTATCGTAAATAGGGGGCTATCCTCTGGGGCCAACGTCCTGACTTTC CASSIVNRGLSSGANVLTF
- TRBJ1-3 - TRBV30 TGTGCCTGGAGTGCGTCATTCGGAAACACCATATATTTT CAWSASFGNTIYF
TRBD2 TRBJ2-7 few TRBV4-1 TGCGCCAGCAGCCAGACCCTAGCGGGGGGCTCCTACGAGCAGTACTTC CASSQTLAGGSYEQYF
- TRBJ2-7 many TRBV19 TGTGCCAGTAGTACCCGACAGACCAACTCCTACGAGCAGTACTTC CASSTRQTNSYEQYF
- TRBJ1-2 many TRBV4-1 TGCGCCAGCAGCCCGATTGCCAGGGGAGACTATGGCTACACCTTC CASSPIARGDYGYTF
- TRBJ2-6 - TRBV9 TGTGCCAGCAAAACGGTGTACAAACAAAGTCGGGCCAACGTCCTGACTTTC CASKTVYKQSRANVLTF
- TRBJ1-6 - TRBV5-4 TGTGCCAGCAGCCGTTATAATTCACCCCTCCACTTT CASSRYNSPLHF
- TRBJ2-7 - TRBV30 TGTGCCTGGAGTGCGCAGGGCTACGAGCAGTACTTC CAWSAQGYEQYF
TRBD2 TRBJ2-5 few TRBV7-7 TGTGCCAGCAGCCTAGGACTAGCGGGAGGAGAGACCCAGTACTTC CASSLGLAGGETQYF
- TRBJ1-1 once TRBV7-2 TGTGCCAGCAGCCCGGGACTGAGTATGAACACTGAAGCTTTCTTT CASSPGLSMNTEAFF
TRBD2 TRBJ2-1 - TRBV30 TGTGCCTGGAGTAAAGGAAGCGGGGCGTACAATGAGCAGTTCTTC CAWSKGSGAYNEQFF
- TRBJ2-1 - TRBV29-1 TGCAGCGTTGACGGTAGGGGATCAACCTACAATGAGCAGTTCTTC CSVDGRGSTYNEQFF
TRBD1 TRBJ2-5 - TRBV5-1 TGCGCCAGCAGCTTCGACAGGGTTTCGGGGACCCAGTACTTC CASSFDRVSGTQYF
TRBD1 TRBJ1-1 - TRBV28 TGTGCCAGCAGTCCCGTGGACAGGTCCGCTGAAGCTTTCTTT CASSPVDRSAEAFF
- TRBJ2-7 - TRBV18 TGTGCCAGCTCACCGAGGACAGAAGCCTACGAGCAGTACTTC CASSPRTEAYEQYF
- TRBJ1-5 few TRBV2 TGTGCCAGCAGCGTTACGGGACGGCAGACCTATCAGCCCCAGCATTTT CASSVTGRQTYQPQHF
TRBD2 TRBJ2-7 - TRBV11-2 TGTGCCAGCAGCCCAGGGGTCGGGACTAGCAACCGCGAGCAGTACTTC CASSPGVGTSNREQYF
- TRBJ1-1 - TRBV29-1 TGCAGCGCCCGTTTAGACCTGAACACTGAAGCTTTCTTT CSARLDLNTEAFF
TRBD2 TRBJ2-7 - TRBV28 TGTGCCAGCGGACTAGCGGGAAGCTACGAGCAGTACTTC CASGLAGSYEQYF
- TRBJ1-1 - TRBV28 TGTGCCAGCAATACCGGTTACACTGAAGCTTTCTTT CASNTGYTEAFF
TRBD1 TRBJ1-4 few TRBV11-2 TGTGCCAGCAGCCCCCGACAGGGAACTAATGAAAAACTGTTTTTT CASSPRQGTNEKLFF
TRBD2 TRBJ2-1 - TRBV29-1 TGCAGCGTCGAGTGGACTGGGAGGGATGAGCAGTTCTTC CSVEWTGRDEQFF
- TRBJ1-4 - TRBV30 TGTGCCTGGAGTCCCTCGACCGTCTTTGGTGAAAAACTGTTTTTT CAWSPSTVFGEKLFF
- TRBJ2-4 - TRBV2 TGTGCCAGCAGCCGCATCAGGATAGGGAGGGCCAAAAACATTCAGTACTTC CASSRIRIGRAKNIQYF
- TRBJ2-3 once TRBV27 TGTGCCAGCAGTCCCCTGGGGGCCGATACGCAGTATTTT CASSPLGADTQYF
- TRBJ1-4 - TRBV28 TGTGCCAGCAGGCTTAATAATGAAAAACTGTTTTTT CASRLNNEKLFF
TRBD2 TRBJ2-2 few TRBV11-2 TGTGCCAGCAGTACGGCAGCGGGAGGTGACGGGGAGCTGTTTTTT CASSTAAGGDGELFF
- TRBJ2-5 - TRBV30 TGTGCCTGGAGCTTGAGGGGAGAGACCCAGTACTTC CAWSLRGETQYF
TRBD1 TRBJ2-3 - TRBV7-6 TGTGCCAGCAGCTCTACAGGGGGATATACGCAGTATTTT CASSSTGGYTQYF
TRBD2 TRBJ2-3 - TRBV7-2 TGTGCCAGCAGCTTTGGACTAGCGGGGGATACGCAGTATTTT CASSFGLAGDTQYF
TRBD2 TRBJ2-1 - TRBV18 TGTGCCAGCTCACCACCGTTCGGGGGGGCATCAGACAATGAGCAGTTCTTC CASSPPFGGASDNEQFF
TRBD2 TRBJ2-7 once TRBV7-2 TGTGCCAGCAGCGCATATCGACGGGAGGGCAGCTACGAGCAGTACTTC CASSAYRREGSYEQYF
TRBD2 TRBJ2-7 once TRBV5-1 TGCGCCAGCAGCTTGACTAGCGGGTCCTACGAGCAGTACTTC CASSLTSGSYEQYF
TRBD1 TRBJ1-5 - TRBV7-2 TGTGCCAGCAGCTTTGACAGGGATGGCAATCAGCCCCAGCATTTT CASSFDRDGNQPQHF
TRBD1 TRBJ1-1 - TRBV9 TGTGCCAGCAGCGTAGATGCGCAGGGGGCGAACACTGAAGCTTTCTTT CASSVDAQGANTEAFF
- TRBJ1-3 - TRBV28 TGTGCCAGCAGTCGGACGGGGGGCGGAAACACCATATATTTT CASSRTGGGNTIYF
TRBD2 TRBJ2-2 - TRBV7-8 TGTGCCAGCAGCTTAGAGACCAGGACTAGCGGGAGTGATGGCGGGGAGCTGTTTTTT CASSLETRTSGSDGGELFF
- TRBJ2-3 many TRBV30 TGTGCCTCCACCTGGGCCCATTCTACGCAGTATTTT CASTWAHSTQYF